This T cell receptor (beta chain) was profiled in a study of PD-1 and CTLA-4 blockade in melanoma. V gave up 8 bases and J gave up 4 bases, with 14 bases separating them. The CDR3 has 13 residues. Sequenced by immunoSEQ multiplex PCR; TCRdb stores in-frame clones only, minus some. This sample has fewer than 35,000 clones, with approximately 90% found just once. The specimen was CD8+ T cells from peripheral blood, collected from a patient given anti-PD-1 treatment. This TCR derives from a human donor with melanoma. The chain joins TRBV12-3 or TRBV12-4 to TRBJ1-2, with D tentatively TRBD1 (5 bases). CDR3 loop: CASRPGGSYGYTF. Here the CDR3 DNA reads TGTGCCAGCCGCCCTGGGGGATCCTATGGCTACACCTTC.